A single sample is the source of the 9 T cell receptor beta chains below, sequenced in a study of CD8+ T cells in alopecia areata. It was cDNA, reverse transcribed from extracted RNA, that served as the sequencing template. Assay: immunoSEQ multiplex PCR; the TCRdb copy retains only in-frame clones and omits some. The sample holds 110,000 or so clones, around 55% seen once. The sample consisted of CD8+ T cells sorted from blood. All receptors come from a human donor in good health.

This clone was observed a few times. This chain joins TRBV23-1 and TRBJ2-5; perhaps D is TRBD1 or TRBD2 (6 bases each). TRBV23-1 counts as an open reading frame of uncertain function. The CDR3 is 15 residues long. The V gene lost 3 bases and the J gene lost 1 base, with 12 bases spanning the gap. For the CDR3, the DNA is TGCGCCAGCAGTCAGGAGGGGGATATCCAAGAGACCCAGTACTTC. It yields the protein CASSQEGDIQETQYF.

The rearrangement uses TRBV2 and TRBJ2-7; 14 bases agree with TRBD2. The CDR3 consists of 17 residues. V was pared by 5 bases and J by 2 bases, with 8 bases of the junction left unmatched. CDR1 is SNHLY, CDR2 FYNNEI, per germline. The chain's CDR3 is CASSSGLAGGSTYEQYF. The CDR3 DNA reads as TGTGCCAGCAGTTCCGGACTAGCGGGGGGCTCTACCTACGAGCAGTACTTC.

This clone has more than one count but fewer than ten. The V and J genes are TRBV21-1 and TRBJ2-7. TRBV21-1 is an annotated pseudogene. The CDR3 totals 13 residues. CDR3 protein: CASSKAGVGEQYF. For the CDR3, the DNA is TGTGCCAGCAGCAAAGCGGGGGTTGGCGAGCAGTACTTC.

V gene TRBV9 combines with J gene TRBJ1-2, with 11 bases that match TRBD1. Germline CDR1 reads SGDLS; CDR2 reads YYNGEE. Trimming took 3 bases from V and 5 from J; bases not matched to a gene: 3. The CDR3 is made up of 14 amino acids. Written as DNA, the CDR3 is TGTGCCAGCAGCGGGGGACAGGGGGAGTATGGCTACACCTTC. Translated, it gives CASSGGQGEYGYTF. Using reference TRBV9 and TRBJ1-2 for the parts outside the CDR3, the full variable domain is DSGVTQTPKHLITATGQRVTLRCSPRSGDLSVYWYQQSLDQGLQFLIQYYNGEERAKGNILERFSAQQFPDLHSELNLSSLELGDSALYFCASSGGQGEYGYTFGSGTRLTVV.

In DNA, the CDR3 is TGTGCCAGCAGTTTAAGACAGCAGGACGAGCAGTACTTC. This encodes CASSLRQQDEQYF. The rearrangement uses TRBV28 and TRBJ2-7, with a weak D call TRBD1 (5 bases). V was clipped by 2 bases and J by 5 bases, with 10 bases between them. Germline-derived CDR1 and CDR2 are MDHEN and SYDVKM. The CDR3 is made up of 13 amino acids.

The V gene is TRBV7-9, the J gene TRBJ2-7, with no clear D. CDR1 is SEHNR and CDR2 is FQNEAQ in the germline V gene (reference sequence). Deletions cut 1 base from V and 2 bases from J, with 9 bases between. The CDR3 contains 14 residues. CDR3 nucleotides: TGTGCCAGCAGCTTAGGAGGCAGTCCCTACGAGCAGTACTTC. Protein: CASSLGGSPYEQYF.

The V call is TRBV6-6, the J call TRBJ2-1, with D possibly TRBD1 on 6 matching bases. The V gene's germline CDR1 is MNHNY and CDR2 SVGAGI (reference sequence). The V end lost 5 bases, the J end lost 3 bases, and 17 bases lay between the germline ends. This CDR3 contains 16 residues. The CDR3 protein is CASSASGTMGYNEQFF. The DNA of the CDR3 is TGTGCCAGCAGTGCATCCGGGACAATGGGCTACAATGAGCAGTTCTTC.

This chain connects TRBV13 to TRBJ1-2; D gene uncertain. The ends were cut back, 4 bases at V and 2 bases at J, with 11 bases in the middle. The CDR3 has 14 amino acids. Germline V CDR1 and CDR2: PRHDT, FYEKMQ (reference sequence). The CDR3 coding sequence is TGTGCCAGCAGCTCCCCCGGCAGGAACTATGGCTACACCTTC. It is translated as CASSSPGRNYGYTF.

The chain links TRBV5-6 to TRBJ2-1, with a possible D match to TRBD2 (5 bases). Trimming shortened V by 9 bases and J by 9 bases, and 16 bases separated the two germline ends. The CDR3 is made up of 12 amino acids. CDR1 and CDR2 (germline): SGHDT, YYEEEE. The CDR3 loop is CATAGGSGEQFF. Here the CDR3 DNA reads TGTGCCACCGCCGGAGGTTCCGGTGAGCAGTTCTTC.